The clone carrying this TCR beta chain was counted only a few times. Trimming cost V 1 base and J 4 bases, with 4 bases left between them. Per germline, CDR1 LGHDT and CDR2 YNNKEL (reference sequence). The CDR3 has 13 residues. Authors' analysis steps: For nucleated cells, counts were estimated from reference gene primer amplification. Sequencing used immunoSEQ multiplex PCR; TCRdb keeps in-frame clones, though not all of them. V and J calls and clone size are as listed in that table; D and trimming were resolved from the DNA. The sample yields fewer than 200,000 clones, 80% to 95% seen once. This sample is part of a study of blood T cell repertoires in COVID-19. Overall study context: Sites across the United States, Italy and Spain contributed samples from acute and convalescent COVID-19. From T cells, B-cell-depleted T cells, or PBMCs came the material, which was cDNA or gDNA.

V is TRBV3-1 (or the pseudogene TRBV3-2) and J is TRBJ2-2; D ambiguous. Sequencing input: peripheral blood. This TCR was sampled from a man between 50 and 59 years old with acute or convalescent COVID-19. The CDR3 spells CASSQAGTGELFF. CDR3 DNA sequence: TGTGCCAGCAGCCAAGCGGGCACCGGGGAGCTGTTTTTT.